This T cell receptor beta chain was recovered during a study of T cell repertoires in cytomegalovirus infection. Study at large: Public signatures in TCR beta pointed to CMV infection and matching HLA type.

The CDR3 has 13 amino acids. V was shortened by 2 bases and J by 2 bases, with 6 bases between the two germline ends. The germline CDR1 and CDR2 sequences are KGHSH and LQKENI. In TCRdb, the reads were re-called with MiXCR into one record per CDR3 protein. The table shows about 260,000 distinct CDR3 sequences, with around 15% occurring only once. The TCR was taken from a human donor in good health (CMV status not recorded). Some clones in this sample may be carry-over from other donors' samples. The sequencing input was PBMCs. This chain links TRBV18 with TRBJ2-5; D not certain. CDR3 coding DNA: TGTGCCAGCTCACCAAGGCAGCAAGAGACCCAGTACTTC. Amino acid sequence: CASSPRQQETQYF.